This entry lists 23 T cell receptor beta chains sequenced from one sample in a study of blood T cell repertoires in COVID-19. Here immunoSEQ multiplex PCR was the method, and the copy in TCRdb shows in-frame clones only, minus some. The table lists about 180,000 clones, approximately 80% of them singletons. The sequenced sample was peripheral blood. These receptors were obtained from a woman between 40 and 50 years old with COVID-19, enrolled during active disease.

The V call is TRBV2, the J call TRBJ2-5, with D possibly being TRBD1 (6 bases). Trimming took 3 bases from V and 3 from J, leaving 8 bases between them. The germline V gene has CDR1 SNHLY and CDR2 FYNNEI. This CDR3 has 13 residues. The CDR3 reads CASSEGAEETQYF. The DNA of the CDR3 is TGTGCCAGCAGTGAGGGGGCCGAAGAGACCCAGTACTTC.

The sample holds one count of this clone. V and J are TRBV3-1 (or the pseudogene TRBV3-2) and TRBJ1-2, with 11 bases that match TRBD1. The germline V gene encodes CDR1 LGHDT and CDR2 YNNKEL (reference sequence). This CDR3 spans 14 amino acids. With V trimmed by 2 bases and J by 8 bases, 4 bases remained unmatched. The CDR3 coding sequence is TGTGCCAGCAGCCAACCGGACAGGGGGCTAGGCTACACCTTC. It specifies CASSQPDRGLGYTF.

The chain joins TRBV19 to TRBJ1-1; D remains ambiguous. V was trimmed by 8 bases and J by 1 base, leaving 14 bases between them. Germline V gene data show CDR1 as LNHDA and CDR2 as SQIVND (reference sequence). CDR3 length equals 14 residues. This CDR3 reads CASFVPGGNTEAFF. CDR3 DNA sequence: TGTGCCAGTTTCGTCCCAGGTGGGAACACTGAAGCTTTCTTT.

The CDR3: CASSPRQAEAFF. The DNA for the CDR3 is TGTGCCAGCTCACCGAGACAGGCTGAAGCTTTCTTT. The gene calls are TRBV18 and TRBJ1-1; possibly TRBD1 for D (6 bases). Trimming cost V 3 bases and J 6 bases, with 8 bases left between them. CDR3 length: 12 residues. Germline values: CDR1 KGHSH, CDR2 LQKENI.

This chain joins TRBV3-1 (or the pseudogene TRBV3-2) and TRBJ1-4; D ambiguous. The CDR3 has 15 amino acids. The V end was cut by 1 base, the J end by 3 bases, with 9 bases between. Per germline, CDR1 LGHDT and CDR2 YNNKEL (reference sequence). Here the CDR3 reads CASSQVLSANEKLFF. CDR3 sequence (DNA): TGTGCCAGCAGCCAAGTCCTTTCGGCTAATGAAAAACTGTTTTTT.

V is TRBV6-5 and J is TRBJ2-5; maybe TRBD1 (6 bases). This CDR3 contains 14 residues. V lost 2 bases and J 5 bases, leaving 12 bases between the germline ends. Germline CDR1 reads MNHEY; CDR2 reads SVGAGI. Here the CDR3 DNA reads TGTGCCAGCAGTTACGGGGGCCCTCTTGAGACCCAGTACTTC. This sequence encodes CASSYGGPLETQYF.

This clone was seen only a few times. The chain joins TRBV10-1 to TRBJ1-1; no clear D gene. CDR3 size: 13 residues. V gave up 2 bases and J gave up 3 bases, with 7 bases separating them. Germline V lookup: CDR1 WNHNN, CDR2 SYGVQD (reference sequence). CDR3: CASSEVAYTEAFF. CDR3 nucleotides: TGCGCCAGCAGTGAGGTGGCTTACACTGAAGCTTTCTTT.

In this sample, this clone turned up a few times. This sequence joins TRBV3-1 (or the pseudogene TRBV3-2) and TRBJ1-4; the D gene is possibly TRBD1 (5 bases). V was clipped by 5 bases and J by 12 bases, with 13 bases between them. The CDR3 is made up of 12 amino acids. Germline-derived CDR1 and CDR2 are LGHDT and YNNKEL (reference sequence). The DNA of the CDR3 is TGTGCCAGCAGCTTCTTACAAGGGGAACTGTTTTTT. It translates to CASSFLQGELFF.

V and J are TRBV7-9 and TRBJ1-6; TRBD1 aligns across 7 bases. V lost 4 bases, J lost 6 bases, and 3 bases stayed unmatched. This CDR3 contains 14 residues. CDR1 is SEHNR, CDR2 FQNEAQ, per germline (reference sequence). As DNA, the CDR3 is TGTGCCAGCAGCTCGACAGGGATTAATTCACCCCTCCACTTT. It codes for CASSSTGINSPLHF.

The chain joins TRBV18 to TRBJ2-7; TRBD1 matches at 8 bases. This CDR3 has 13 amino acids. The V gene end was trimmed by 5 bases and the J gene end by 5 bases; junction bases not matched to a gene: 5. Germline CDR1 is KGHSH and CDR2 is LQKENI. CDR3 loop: CASSRQGNDEQYF. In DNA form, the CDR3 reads TGTGCCAGCTCAAGACAGGGGAACGACGAGCAGTACTTC.

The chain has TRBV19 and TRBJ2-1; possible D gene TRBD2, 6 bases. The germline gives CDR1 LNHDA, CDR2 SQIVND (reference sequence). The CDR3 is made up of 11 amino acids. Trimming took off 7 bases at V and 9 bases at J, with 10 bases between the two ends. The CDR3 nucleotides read TGTGCCAGTATTGGGGGGTGTGAGCAGTTCTTC. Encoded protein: CASIGGCEQFF.

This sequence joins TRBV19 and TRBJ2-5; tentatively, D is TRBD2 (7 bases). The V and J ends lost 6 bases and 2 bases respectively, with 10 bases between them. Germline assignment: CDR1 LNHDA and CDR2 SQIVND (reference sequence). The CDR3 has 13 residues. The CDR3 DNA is TGTGCCAGTAGGAGGGGGGGGCAAGAGACCCAGTACTTC. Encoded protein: CASRRGGQETQYF. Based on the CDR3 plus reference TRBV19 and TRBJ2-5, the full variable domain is DGGITQSPKYLFRKEGQNVTLSCEQNLNHDAMYWYRQDPGQGLRLIYYSQIVNDFQKGDIAEGYSVSREKKESFPLTVTSAQKNPTAFYLCASRRGGQETQYFGPGTRLLVL.

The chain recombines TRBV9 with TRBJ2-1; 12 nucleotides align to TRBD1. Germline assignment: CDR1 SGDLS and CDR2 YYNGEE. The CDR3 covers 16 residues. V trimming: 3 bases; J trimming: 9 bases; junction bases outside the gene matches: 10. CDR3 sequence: CASSALPGQGASEQFF. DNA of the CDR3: TGTGCCAGCAGCGCACTTCCGGGACAGGGGGCAAGTGAGCAGTTCTTC.

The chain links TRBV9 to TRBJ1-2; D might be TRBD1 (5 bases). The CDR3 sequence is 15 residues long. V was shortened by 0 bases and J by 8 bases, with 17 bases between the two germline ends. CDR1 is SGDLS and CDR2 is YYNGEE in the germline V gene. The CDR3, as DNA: TGTGCCAGCAGCGTAGAGGTAAAGGGACTCGGGGGCTACACCTTC. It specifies CASSVEVKGLGGYTF.

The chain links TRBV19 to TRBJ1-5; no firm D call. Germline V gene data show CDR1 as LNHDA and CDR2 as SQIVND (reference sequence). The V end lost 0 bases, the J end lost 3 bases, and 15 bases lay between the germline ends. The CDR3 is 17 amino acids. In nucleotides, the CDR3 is TGTGCCAGTAGTATAGATTACCGGACGGACTTCAATCAGCCCCAGCATTTT. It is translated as CASSIDYRTDFNQPQHF. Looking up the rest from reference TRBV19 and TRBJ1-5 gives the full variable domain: DGGITQSPKYLFRKEGQNVTLSCEQNLNHDAMYWYRQDPGQGLRLIYYSQIVNDFQKGDIAEGYSVSREKKESFPLTVTSAQKNPTAFYLCASSIDYRTDFNQPQHFGDGTRLSIL.

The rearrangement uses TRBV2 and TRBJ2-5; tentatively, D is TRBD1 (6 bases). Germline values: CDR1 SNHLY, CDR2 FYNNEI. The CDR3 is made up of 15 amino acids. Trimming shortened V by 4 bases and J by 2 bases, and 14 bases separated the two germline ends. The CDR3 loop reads CASSVFSDSQETQYF. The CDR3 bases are TGTGCCAGCAGTGTATTTTCGGACAGTCAAGAGACCCAGTACTTC.

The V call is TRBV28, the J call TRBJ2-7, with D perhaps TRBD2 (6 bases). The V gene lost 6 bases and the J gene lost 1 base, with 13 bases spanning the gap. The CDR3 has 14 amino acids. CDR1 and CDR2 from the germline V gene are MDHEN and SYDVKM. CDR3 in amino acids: CASSPAGRSYEQYF. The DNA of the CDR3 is TGTGCCAGCAGCCCCGCAGGGAGGTCCTACGAGCAGTACTTC.

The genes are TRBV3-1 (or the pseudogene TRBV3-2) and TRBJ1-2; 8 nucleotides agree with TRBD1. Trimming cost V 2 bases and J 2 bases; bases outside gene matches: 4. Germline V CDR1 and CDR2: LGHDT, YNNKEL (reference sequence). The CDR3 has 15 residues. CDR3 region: CASSQRPGGNYGYTF. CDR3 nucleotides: TGTGCCAGCAGCCAACGTCCAGGGGGCAACTATGGCTACACCTTC.

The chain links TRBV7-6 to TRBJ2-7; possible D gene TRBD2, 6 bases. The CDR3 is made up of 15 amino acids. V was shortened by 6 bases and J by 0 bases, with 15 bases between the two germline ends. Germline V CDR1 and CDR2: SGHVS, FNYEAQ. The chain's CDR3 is CASSPSSDSSYEQYF. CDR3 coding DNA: TGTGCCAGCAGTCCCTCTAGCGATTCCTCCTACGAGCAGTACTTC.

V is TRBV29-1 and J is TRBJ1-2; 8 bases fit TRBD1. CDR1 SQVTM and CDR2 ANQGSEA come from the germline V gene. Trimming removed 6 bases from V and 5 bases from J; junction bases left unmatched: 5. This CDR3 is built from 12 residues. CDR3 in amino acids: CSVWTGLYGYTF. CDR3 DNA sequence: TGCAGCGTCTGGACAGGGTTATATGGCTACACCTTC.

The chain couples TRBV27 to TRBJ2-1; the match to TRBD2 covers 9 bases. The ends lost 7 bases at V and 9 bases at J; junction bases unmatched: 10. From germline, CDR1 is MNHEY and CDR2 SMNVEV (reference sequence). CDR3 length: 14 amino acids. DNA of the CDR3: TGTGCCAGCATTTGGGGAGCGGGGGGTGGTGAGCAGTTCTTC. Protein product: CASIWGAGGGEQFF.

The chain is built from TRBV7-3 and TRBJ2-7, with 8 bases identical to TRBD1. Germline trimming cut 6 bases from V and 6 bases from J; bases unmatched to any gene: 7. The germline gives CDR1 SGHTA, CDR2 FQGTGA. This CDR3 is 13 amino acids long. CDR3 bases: TGTGCCAGCAGTTCTCTCACAGGGGGCGAGCAGTACTTC. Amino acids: CASSSLTGGEQYF.

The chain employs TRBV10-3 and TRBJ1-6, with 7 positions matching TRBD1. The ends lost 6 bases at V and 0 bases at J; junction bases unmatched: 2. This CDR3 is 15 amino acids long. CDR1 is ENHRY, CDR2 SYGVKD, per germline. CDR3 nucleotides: TGTGCCATCAGCACAGGGGTCTCCTATAATTCACCCCTCCACTTT. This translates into CAISTGVSYNSPLHF.